This T cell receptor (beta chain) appears in the sequencing data of a study of Graves' ophthalmopathy and Graves' hyperthyroidism. This clonotype was observed many times. Its specificity is unknown. Study findings and constraints: Blood repertoires reportedly contained most expanded thyroid clonotypes above 0.001 frequency.

This CDR3 contains 13 residues. The germline V gene has CDR1 SGHDN and CDR2 FVKESK. Trimming took 1 base from V and 6 from J, leaving 4 bases between them. RNA transcripts were the source from which TCR beta CDR3 regions were amplified. HTBI primers were used in a first-round RT-PCR, which preceded a second-round multiplex PCR. TCRdb fed the multiplex PCR reads into MiXCR, producing one record per CDR3 protein. The sample yields 1 million to 1.3 million distinct CDR3 sequences, 35% to 40% seen once. V and J are TRBV14 and TRBJ1-6; D unresolved. The source material was peripheral blood or thyroid tissue (not recorded which). This sequence was found in an adult man with Graves' hyperthyroidism. CDR3 in amino acids: CASSQGANSPLHF. CDR3 sequence (DNA): TGTGCCAGCAGCCAAGGAGCTAATTCACCCCTCCACTTT.